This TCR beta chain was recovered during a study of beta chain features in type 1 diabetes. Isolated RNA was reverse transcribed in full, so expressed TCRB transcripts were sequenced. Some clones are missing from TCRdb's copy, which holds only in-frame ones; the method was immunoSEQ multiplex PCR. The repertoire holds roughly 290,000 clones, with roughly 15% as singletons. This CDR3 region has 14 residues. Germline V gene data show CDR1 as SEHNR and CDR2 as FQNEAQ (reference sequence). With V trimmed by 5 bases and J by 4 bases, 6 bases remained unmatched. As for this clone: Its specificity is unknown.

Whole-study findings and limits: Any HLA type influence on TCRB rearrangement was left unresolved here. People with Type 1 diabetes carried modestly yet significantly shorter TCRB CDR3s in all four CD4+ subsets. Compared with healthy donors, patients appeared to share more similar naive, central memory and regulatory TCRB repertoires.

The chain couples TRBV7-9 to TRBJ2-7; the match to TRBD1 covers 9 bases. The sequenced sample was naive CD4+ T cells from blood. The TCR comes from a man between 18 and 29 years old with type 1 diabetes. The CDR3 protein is CASSQGQGSYEQYF. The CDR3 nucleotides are TGTGCCAGCAGCCAGGGACAGGGAAGTTACGAGCAGTACTTC.